This T cell receptor (beta chain) comes out of a study of beta chain features in type 1 diabetes. The isolated RNA, all of it, was reverse transcribed, so expressed TCRB transcripts were what got sequenced. For naive, central memory and regulatory T cell samples, reads averaged around 3.8 million. The protocol was immunoSEQ multiplex PCR, while the TCRdb copy is restricted to in-frame clones and leaves out a portion. The sample contains about 620,000 clones, 15% to 18% of which appear only once. CD4+ naive, central memory, regulatory and stem cell-like memory cells were sorted via CD45RO/CCR7/CD25/CD127/CD95/CD27. Findings and caveats of the study: TCRB CDR3 length was moderately but significantly reduced in all four CD4+ subsets of Type 1 diabetes patients.

With V trimmed by 5 bases and J by 3 bases, 4 bases remained unmatched. CDR1 is SGHTA and CDR2 is FQGNSA in the germline V gene. This CDR3 contains 14 residues. There are a few counts of this clone. What it recognizes is unknown. The receptor was derived from a man younger than 30 in good health. The chain uses TRBV7-2 and TRBJ2-7; 10 positions agree with TRBD2. The material sequenced was naive CD4+ T cells from blood. CDR3 protein: CASSPWTSGYEQYF. Here the CDR3 DNA reads TGTGCCAGCAGCCCCTGGACTAGCGGCTACGAGCAGTACTTC.